The following is a T cell receptor beta chain sequence with its context. This record comes from a study of CD8+CD57+ T cells in acquired aplastic anemia. Profiling that covered TCR beta VDJ and CDR3 relied on genomic DNA as its template. A single record per CDR3 protein comes from TCRdb applying MiXCR to the reads. Of over 150,000 distinct CDR3 sequences listed, more than 60% are singletons. The CDR3 is 14 residues long. Per the germline V gene, CDR1 is MNHEY and CDR2 is SMNVEV (reference sequence). The germline V and J ends were trimmed by 3 bases and 3 bases, with 9 bases remaining between them. Patients who underwent sequencing had shown CD8+CD57+ cell expansion by flow cytometry.

The chain links TRBV27 to TRBJ1-3; TRBD1 might be the D (5 bases). The receptor was isolated from a human donor with aplastic anemia. The sequenced sample was sorted CD4+, CD8+, or CD8+CD57+ T cells (not recorded which) from PBMCs. The CDR3 here is CASSLGGGGNTIYF. As DNA, the CDR3 is TGTGCCAGCAGTTTGGGGGGTGGTGGAAACACCATATATTTT.